The 26 T cell receptor beta chains below come from one sample, sequenced in a study of monozygotic twins with inflammatory bowel disease. Reanalyzing the 5' RACE reads, TCRdb keeps one entry per CDR3 protein, without DNA. Its table records just over 300,000 distinct CDR3 sequences. Specimen: blood. These receptors were collected from a human donor with ulcerative colitis or Crohn's disease, or a healthy co-twin of an affected twin (not recorded which).

V is TRBV29-1 and J is TRBJ2-2; TCRdb's D call, TRBD1, is unchecked because there is no DNA. CDR1 is SQVTM and CDR2 is ANQGSEA in the germline V gene. The length of the CDR3 is 14 residues. CDR3 in amino acids: CSVRGSAGTGELFF.

This sequence joins TRBV4-3 and TRBJ2-1; TCRdb's assignment of TRBD2 cannot be checked, as there is no DNA. The CDR3 loop spans 16 amino acids. The V gene's germline CDR1 is LGHNA and CDR2 YSLEER. This CDR3 is CASSQDPLAGWGEQFF.

The V and J genes are TRBV29-1 and TRBJ2-3; TCRdb proposes TRBD1, but this gene call is untestable without DNA. From germline, CDR1 is SQVTM and CDR2 ANQGSEA. The CDR3 is 11 amino acids. The CDR3 here is CSVELARQEYF.

The V gene is TRBV28, the J gene TRBJ2-2; TCRdb calls TRBD2, which cannot be checked without DNA. There are 16 residues in the CDR3. Per germline, CDR1 MDHEN and CDR2 SYDVKM. The CDR3 loop reads CASSFISGLAGRELFF.

V is TRBV18 and J is TRBJ2-5. Germline CDR1 and CDR2: KGHSH and LQKENI. This CDR3 contains 15 residues. The CDR3 reads CASSPPVPGELTQYF.

The gene calls are TRBV24-1 and TRBJ1-1; TCRdb's D call of TRBD1 is untestable without DNA. Per the germline V gene, CDR1 is KGHDR and CDR2 is SFDVKD. CDR3 size: 13 residues. The CDR3 region is CATSDRTGSYAFF.

The chain carries TRBV24-1 and TRBJ2-1; TCRdb returns TRBD1, unconfirmable since there is no DNA. The CDR3 spans 12 residues. The germline CDR1 and CDR2 sequences are KGHDR and SFDVKD. The CDR3 sequence is CATSTGGINPHF.

J is TRBJ2-4 and V is TRBV20-1; TCRdb lists TRBD2, though no DNA is available to test this call. This CDR3 comprises 17 residues. CDR1 and CDR2 from the germline V gene are DFQATT and SNEGSKA (reference sequence). This CDR3 is CSAHGRGAEVAKNIQYF.

The chain has TRBV12-3 or TRBV12-4 and TRBJ1-6; TCRdb designates TRBD1, a call that cannot be tested without DNA. This CDR3 is 15 amino acids long. The CDR3 reads CASRRTGGYNSPLHF.

The CDR3 reads CASSERDSGSSYEQYF. The chain has TRBV10-2 and TRBJ2-7; there is no DNA to check the TCRdb D call of TRBD2. This CDR3 has 16 residues. Germline V gene sequence: CDR1 WSHSY, CDR2 SAAADI.

The J gene is TRBJ1-5, the V gene TRBV5-1. Germline CDR1 reads SGHRS; CDR2 reads YFSETQ. The CDR3 runs 14 residues. The CDR3 loop reads CASSLEGGGQPQHF. Filled out from reference TRBV5-1 and TRBJ1-5, the complete variable domain reads KAGVTQTPRYLIKTRGQQVTLSCSPISGHRSVSWYQQTPGQGLQFLFEYFSETQRNKGNFPGRFSGRQFSNSRSEMNVSTLELGDSALYLCASSLEGGGQPQHFGDGTRLSIL.

The gene calls are TRBV6-7 and TRBJ1-4; the D call from TCRdb, TRBD1, cannot be confirmed without DNA. TRBV6-7 is classed as an ORF, of uncertain function. The CDR3 is 17 amino acids. The CDR3 reads CASSYHLGWGFREKLFF.

CDR3 amino acids: CASSITGLAGSHNEQFF. The chain recombines TRBV7-8 with TRBJ2-1; TCRdb's D gene call, TRBD2, goes unchecked for lack of DNA. The V gene's germline CDR1 is SGHVS and CDR2 FQNEAQ. The CDR3 runs 17 residues.

The rearrangement uses TRBV6-1 and TRBJ2-5; TCRdb calls TRBD2, which cannot be checked without DNA. The CDR3 is 11 amino acids. Germline assignment: CDR1 MNHNS and CDR2 SASEGT. CDR3 protein: CATRTGGAQYF.

The CDR3 here is CSARQSQETQYF. The chain combines TRBV29-1 with TRBJ2-5. The CDR3 spans 12 residues. CDR1 and CDR2 from the germline V gene are SQVTM and ANQGSEA.

V is TRBV28 and J is TRBJ2-3; TCRdb lists TRBD2, though no DNA is available to test this call. Germline CDR1 and CDR2: MDHEN and SYDVKM. CDR3 length equals 16 residues. The CDR3 loop is CASSPTRTSGTDTQYF.

V gene TRBV28 combines with J gene TRBJ2-2; TCRdb selects TRBD1, and the lack of DNA leaves this call unchecked. The germline V gene has CDR1 MDHEN and CDR2 SYDVKM. This CDR3 contains 14 residues. This CDR3 reads CAGNRQGITGELFF.

The chain combines TRBV29-1 with TRBJ1-3. The CDR3 is 11 residues long. CDR1 is SQVTM, CDR2 ANQGSEA, per germline. Here the CDR3 reads CSGMRGNTIYF.

J is TRBJ2-1 and V is TRBV28; the D call of TRBD2 rests on TCRdb alone, since no DNA is present to check it. Per germline, CDR1 MDHEN and CDR2 SYDVKM. This CDR3 region has 16 residues. The CDR3 reads CASSLDLAFRSNEQFF.

The chain joins TRBV13 to TRBJ1-1. CDR1 is PRHDT and CDR2 is FYEKMQ in the germline V gene (reference sequence). The CDR3 contains 14 residues. The CDR3 spells CASSFGVSSTEAFF. The entire variable domain, with the rest obtained from reference TRBV13 and TRBJ1-1, is as follows: AAGVIQSPRHLIKEKRETATLKCYPIPRHDTVYWYQQGPGQDPQFLISFYEKMQSDKGSIPDRFSAQQFSDYHSELNMSSLELGDSALYFCASSFGVSSTEAFFGQGTRLTVV.

The chain recombines TRBV5-1 with TRBJ2-5. The CDR3 sequence is 14 residues long. Germline CDR1 SGHRS, CDR2 YFSETQ. The CDR3 here is CASSFADSAETQYF.

The chain recombines TRBV18 with TRBJ2-2; checking the TCRdb D call of TRBD1 is not possible without DNA. CDR3 size: 14 residues. The germline CDR1 and CDR2 sequences are KGHSH and LQKENI. The CDR3 protein is CASYPNWGTGELFF. The full variable domain, in which reference TRBV18 and TRBJ2-2 provide the parts outside the CDR3, is NAGVMQNPRHLVRRRGQEARLRCSPMKGHSHVYWYRQLPEEGLKFMVYLQKENIIDESGMPKERFSAEFPKEGPSILRIQQVVRGDSAAYFCASYPNWGTGELFFGEGSRLTVL.

The chain joins TRBV6-5 to TRBJ2-3; TCRdb returns TRBD2, unconfirmable since there is no DNA. Germline CDR1 is MNHEY and CDR2 is SVGAGI. The CDR3 consists of 16 residues. CDR3 residues: CASSYSMARSTDTQYF.

This chain joins TRBV5-1 and TRBJ2-5; TCRdb returns TRBD1, unconfirmable since there is no DNA. Germline loops: CDR1 SGHRS, CDR2 YFSETQ. This CDR3 region has 16 residues. The CDR3 protein is CASSLGTGTSQETQYF.

The gene calls are TRBV20-1 and TRBJ1-5. CDR3 length: 17 residues. Looked up from germline, CDR1 is DFQATT and CDR2 is SNEGSKA (reference sequence). The CDR3 protein is CSARDPALILTNQPQHF.

The chain joins TRBV6-2 or TRBV6-3 to TRBJ1-2; the D call of TRBD1 rests on TCRdb alone, since no DNA is present to check it. CDR3 length equals 12 residues. Germline CDR1 reads MNHEY; CDR2 reads SVGEGT. The CDR3 loop is CASRPQRYGYTF.